This entry is about one TCR beta chain. Antigen unknown. This clone may be a read error of a much larger clone one base away. According to the study, TCR beta libraries were built with iRepertoire HTBI primers and CDR3-region Arm-PCR. Authors' analysis steps: Looking across samples, the authors found some 67 TRBV and some 13 TRBJ segments. TCRdb re-derived calls from the multiplex PCR reads in MiXCR, one entry per CDR3 protein. In this record, the V and J calls reflect TCRdb's handling and not the investigators' own analysis. The sample lists about 320,000 distinct CDR3 sequences; 15% to 20% were seen once. The record originates from a study of regulatory T cells in long-lasting Graves disease. Study-wide points: Blood alone, not thyroid tissue, was studied. Persistent Graves' patients showed less TCR diversity than newly diagnosed ones.

Looked up from germline, CDR1 is SGHRS and CDR2 is YFSETQ. The CDR3 length is 15 residues. Time point in this sample: newly diagnosed GD, antithyroid drugs for less than 3 months. The authors made the TCR library using RNA they extracted from PBMCs. Xi'an, China, was home to the endocrinology department that provided patients. Sequencing was performed on peripheral blood mononuclear cells (PBMCs), taken at new diagnosis, from a patient treated with antithyroid drugs. The receptor comes from a female donor with Graves disease. This chain joins TRBV5-1 and TRBJ1-3; D is undetermined. DNA for the CDR3: TGCGCCAGCAGCCCGTTTCGAGGGTCTGGAAACACCATGTATTTT. Its translation is CASSPFRGSGNTMYF.